This T cell receptor (beta chain) comes out of a study of Ad26.COV2.S vaccination and SARS-CoV-2 variants. Looking at the study overall: Intramuscular Ad26.COV2.S doses were given once or twice, 56 days apart. Findings and caveats of the study: Higher spike-specific TCR breadth was found in vaccine recipients than in placebo recipients. Once vaccination had occurred, spike-specific CD8+ and CD4+ T cell responses reportedly showed substantial breadth.

Per the germline V gene, CDR1 is MNHEY and CDR2 is SVGEGT. This CDR3 is 16 amino acids long. The ends lost 2 bases at V and 0 bases at J; junction bases unmatched: 5. This clone was seen more than once but under ten times. Its antigen remains unidentified. Treatment: roughly 19 received Ad26.COV2.S at low or high dose, single or two shots; roughly 5 received placebo; per-sample allocation not given. The samples date from day 63 after the first vaccine or placebo injection. Aged 18-55 years, donor was enrolled in Boston in about 2020. Libraries were prepared by immunoSEQ multiplex PCR; TCRdb keeps only in-frame clonotypes and omits some of them. This sample has some 250,000 clones, with 70% to 90% found just once.

The specimen comprised peripheral blood, sampled in a trial of Ad26.COV2.S vaccine versus placebo. This TCR was sampled from a person aged 18 to 59 who received the Ad26.COV2.S COVID-19 vaccine or a placebo. The V gene is TRBV6-2 or TRBV6-3, the J gene TRBJ2-7; 9 bases map to TRBD1. For the CDR3, the DNA is TGTGCCAGCAGTTACCGACGGGACAGGGTCTCCTACGAGCAGTACTTC. Amino acid sequence: CASSYRRDRVSYEQYF.